This T cell receptor beta chain was profiled in a study of cytomegalovirus exposure and HLA in healthy donors. Study-wide results and limits: Among immune exposure information, only CMV serostatus was available. High sensitivity and specificity were reportedly achieved when the classifier diagnosed cytomegalovirus status. Most subjects had HLA-A and HLA-B alleles reportedly predicted accurately by TCR beta sequences.

With 60 Vbeta and 13 Jbeta primers, the PCR was carried out. Method: immunoSEQ multiplex PCR; TCRdb's copy keeps in-frame clones and lacks some. The sample comprises approximately 52,000 clones, roughly 71% of which are singletons, and over 30% rests with the top ten. This CDR3 is built from 15 residues. The germline V gene has CDR1 SGHNT and CDR2 YYREEE (reference sequence). J gave up 1 base and V 3 bases, and 3 bases lay outside the gene matches. Of note for this clone: Its antigen is not identified.

This chain joins TRBV5-4 and TRBJ2-3; 9 nucleotides align to TRBD1. This receptor was taken from a man aged 35-49 years in good health and CMV-seropositive. Sequences were obtained from PBMCs. CDR3 residues: CASSSYRGRTDTQYF. Written as DNA, the CDR3 is TGTGCCAGCAGCTCATACAGGGGGCGCACAGATACGCAGTATTTT.